The next 19 T cell receptor beta chains were all read from a single sample in a study of regulatory T cells in long-lasting Graves disease. Stated time point: newly diagnosed GD, antithyroid drugs for less than 3 months. The TCR library was made from RNA extracted from PBMCs. iRepertoire HTBI primers and Arm-PCR of CDR3 regions built TCR beta libraries. From the multiplex PCR reads, TCRdb called clonotypes with MiXCR, one entry per CDR3 protein. This sample yields approximately 540,000 distinct CDR3 sequences, of which about 11% are seen a single time; approximately 9% belongs to the top ten. These same records also appear under a second study, on T cells in Graves' hyperthyroidism and ophthalmopathy.

This specimen consisted of peripheral blood mononuclear cells (PBMCs), obtained at new diagnosis, from a patient treated with antithyroid drugs. The receptors here all came from a woman aged 30 to 39 with Graves disease.

This clonotype appeared many times. The chain joins TRBV18 to TRBJ1-1; maybe TRBD1 (6 bases). Trimming removed 6 bases at V and 4 bases at J, with 18 bases between. In germline, CDR1 is KGHSH, CDR2 LQKENI. This CDR3 spans 15 amino acids. CDR3 DNA sequence: TGTGCCAGCTCCCCTAGGGCAGGGGATGGCACTGAAGCTTTCTTT. Translation: CASSPRAGDGTEAFF.

This clonotype was recorded at least ten times. The chain combines TRBV11-3 with TRBJ1-2; D gene unclear. Per the germline V gene, CDR1 is SGHNT and CDR2 is YENEEA. The CDR3 runs to 13 residues. Trimming cost V 5 bases and J 2 bases, with 9 bases left between them. The CDR3 loop is CASSLFPNYGYTF. The CDR3 bases are TGTGCCAGCAGCCTCTTTCCCAACTATGGCTACACCTTC.

In its sample, this clonotype was seen a few times. J is TRBJ2-1 and V is TRBV5-1, with D unresolved. The CDR3 totals 13 residues. Trimming removed 0 bases at V and 4 bases at J, with 5 bases between. The germline gives CDR1 SGHRS, CDR2 YFSETQ. DNA for the CDR3: TGCGCCAGCAGCTTGGGAATGTACAATGAGCAGTTCTTC. Translation: CASSLGMYNEQFF.

This clonotype was seen only a few times. The chain combines TRBV19 with TRBJ2-7; D possibly uses TRBD1 or TRBD2 (5 bases each). Per the germline V gene, CDR1 is LNHDA and CDR2 is SQIVND (reference sequence). V gave up 10 bases and J gave up 4 bases, with 11 bases separating them. The CDR3 extends over 11 amino acids. CDR3 protein: CATRAGYEQYF. Written as DNA, the CDR3 is TGTGCCACCAGGGCGGGTTACGAGCAGTACTTC.

The sample holds many counts of this clonotype. The V gene is TRBV4-3, the J gene TRBJ2-3; TRBD2 might be the D (6 bases). CDR1 and CDR2 (germline): LGHNA, YSLEER. The V end lost 1 base, the J end lost 4 bases, and 15 bases lay between the germline ends. The length of the CDR3 is 16 residues. The DNA for the CDR3 is TGCGCCAGCAGCCAAGGCCCTGGCAGGAGGGCAGATACGCAGTATTTT. Residues: CASSQGPGRRADTQYF.

Worth noting for this clonotype: A much larger clonotype is one base distant, so this may be a read error. V is TRBV6-1 and J is TRBJ1-2; TRBD1 might be the D (6 bases). The CDR3 is 15 amino acids. CDR1 and CDR2 from the germline V gene are MNHNS and SASEGT. The CDR3 DNA reads TGTGCCAGCAAGAAGGCCGGGACAACAAACTATGACTACACCTTC. Protein sequence: CASKKAGTTNYDYTF.

This chain connects TRBV6-2 or TRBV6-3 to TRBJ2-2; 10 nucleotides agree with TRBD2. V lost 2 bases and J lost 5; bases outside the gene matches: 8. CDR3 length: 17 amino acids. Germline V lookup: CDR1 MNHEY, CDR2 SVGEGT. The CDR3 DNA follows: TGTGCCAGCAGTTACCCCCTAGCGGGAGTCGGAACCGGGGAGCTGTTTTTT. Its protein is CASSYPLAGVGTGELFF.

This chain joins TRBV18 and TRBJ1-2; D is ambiguous. V dropped 3 bases and J dropped 3 bases, with 11 bases sitting between them. The germline CDR1 and CDR2 sequences are KGHSH and LQKENI. There are 14 residues in the CDR3. CDR3 nucleotides: TGTGCCAGCTCACCGTCGCAGGTCGACTATGGCTACACCTTC. It encodes CASSPSQVDYGYTF.

The CDR3 DNA reads as TGTGCCAGCAGCCGGGCGGCGACAGGGGTGCGGCAAGAGACCCAGTACTTC. It encodes CASSRAATGVRQETQYF. The V gene is TRBV3-1, the J gene TRBJ2-5; 8 bases are shared with TRBD1. This CDR3 is 17 amino acids long. Germline-derived CDR1 and CDR2 are LGHDT and YNNKEL (reference sequence). V lost 4 bases, J lost 2 bases, and 12 bases stayed unmatched.

This clonotype was detected many times. The rearrangement links TRBV30 to TRBJ1-5; D is uncertain. Trimming took 1 base from V and 4 from J, leaving 8 bases between them. The CDR3 has 13 residues. In germline, CDR1 is GTSNPN, CDR2 SVGIG (reference sequence). CDR3 residues: CAWSGQKNQPQHF. Written as DNA, the CDR3 is TGTGCCTGGAGTGGGCAGAAAAATCAGCCCCAGCATTTT. The variable domain in full, completed from reference TRBV30 and TRBJ1-5, reads SQTIHQWPATLVQPVGSPLSLECTVEGTSNPNLYWYRQAAGRGLQLLFYSVGIGQISSEVPQNLSASRPQDRQFILSSKKLLLSDSGFYLCAWSGQKNQPQHFGDGTRLSIL.

This clonotype was observed at least ten times. A read error may explain this, as a much larger clone is one base away. This chain connects TRBV18 to TRBJ1-1; 7 positions agree with TRBD1. The V segment lost 8 bases and the J segment 2 bases; nucleotides outside the gene matches: 5. This CDR3 contains 13 residues. Germline V gene lookup returns CDR1 KGHSH and CDR2 LQKENI. The CDR3 DNA follows: TGTGCCAGCAGCCGGGACAGTAACACTGAAGCTTTCTTT. This sequence encodes CASSRDSNTEAFF.

This clonotype was recorded many times. The J gene is TRBJ1-2, the V gene TRBV29-1, with 7 positions matching TRBD1. The J segment lost 8 bases and the V segment lost 6 bases, leaving 12 bases of the junction unmatched. Germline lookup yields CDR1 SQVTM and CDR2 ANQGSEA. The CDR3 has 13 residues. In DNA, the CDR3 is TGCAGCGTCGGAGGGGGCGGTCCGGGAGGCTACACCTTC. Amino acids: CSVGGGGPGGYTF.

The sample holds many counts of this clonotype. This chain connects TRBV19 to TRBJ2-1; 9 nucleotides match TRBD2. This CDR3 has 14 residues. J lost 2 bases, V lost 6 bases, and 2 bases had no gene match. Per germline, CDR1 LNHDA and CDR2 SQIVND (reference sequence). The CDR3 DNA sequence: TGTGCCAGTAGGGCGGGGGGGACCTACAATGAGCAGTTCTTC. Its translation is CASRAGGTYNEQFF.

This clonotype was observed many times. This chain connects TRBV7-8 to TRBJ1-2, with 7 bases aligning to TRBD1. The V segment lost 5 bases and the J segment 7 bases; nucleotides outside the gene matches: 16. Germline V lookup: CDR1 SGHVS, CDR2 FQNEAQ. This CDR3 comprises 16 residues. The CDR3 DNA is TGTGCCAGCAGCATAAGACAGGGTCGGACTATGGGTGGCTACACCTTC. It translates to CASSIRQGRTMGGYTF.

The CDR3 here is CASSLVGGLGAKNIQYF. The CDR3, as DNA: TGTGCCAGCAGCTTGGTAGGGGGGCTTGGAGCCAAAAACATTCAGTACTTC. The gene calls are TRBV5-6 and TRBJ2-4; D could derive from TRBD1 or TRBD2 (6 bases each). Trimming stripped 0 bases from V and 0 bases from J, with 13 bases between. Germline CDR1 and CDR2: SGHDT and YYEEEE. The CDR3 loop spans 17 amino acids. Filled out from reference TRBV5-6 and TRBJ2-4, the complete variable domain reads DAGVTQSPTHLIKTRGQQVTLRCSPKSGHDTVSWYQQALGQGPQFIFQYYEEEERQRGNFPDRFSGHQFPNYSSELNVNALLLGDSALYLCASSLVGGLGAKNIQYFGAGTRLSVL.

The gene calls are TRBV5-5 and TRBJ1-4, with D unclear. The V end was cut by 4 bases, the J end by 17 bases, with 30 bases between. CDR1 is SGHKS, CDR2 YYEKEE, per germline (reference sequence). CDR3 length: 16 amino acids. The CDR3 loop reads CASSLQDPAGLLPLFF. CDR3 in DNA: TGTGCCAGCAGCCTCCAGGACCCTGCCGGACTATTGCCGCTTTTTTTT.

The V and J genes are TRBV19 and TRBJ2-7, with D uncertain. Germline CDR1 LNHDA, CDR2 SQIVND (reference sequence). Trimming removed 4 bases at V and 3 bases at J, with 13 bases between. The length of the CDR3 is 14 residues. The DNA for the CDR3 is TGTGCCAGTAGTAATGGGCTTACGGGCTACGAGCAGTACTTC. Residues: CASSNGLTGYEQYF. The full variable domain, completed using reference TRBV19 and TRBJ2-7, is DGGITQSPKYLFRKEGQNVTLSCEQNLNHDAMYWYRQDPGQGLRLIYYSQIVNDFQKGDIAEGYSVSREKKESFPLTVTSAQKNPTAFYLCASSNGLTGYEQYFGPGTRLTVT.

This clonotype was recorded at least ten times. The chain joins TRBV19 to TRBJ1-2, with a weak D call TRBD1 (5 bases). Trimming took off 3 bases at V and 5 bases at J, with 13 bases between the two ends. The V gene's germline CDR1 is LNHDA and CDR2 SQIVND (reference sequence). The CDR3 extends over 14 amino acids. CDR3 in amino acids: CASSMNHQGYGYTF. The CDR3 DNA is TGTGCCAGTAGTATGAATCATCAGGGATATGGCTACACCTTC.

This clonotype was recorded at least ten times. At one end the junction does not follow the germline gene, possibly because of a read error. The chain employs TRBV4-1 and TRBJ2-2; D unclear. The CDR3 length is 15 residues. Per the germline V gene, CDR1 is MGHRA and CDR2 is YSYEKL. The CDR3 region has the DNA TGTGCCAGCAGCCAAGAGGTTGCTAGATCCGGGGAGCTGTTTTTT. Its protein product is CASSQEVARSGELFF.